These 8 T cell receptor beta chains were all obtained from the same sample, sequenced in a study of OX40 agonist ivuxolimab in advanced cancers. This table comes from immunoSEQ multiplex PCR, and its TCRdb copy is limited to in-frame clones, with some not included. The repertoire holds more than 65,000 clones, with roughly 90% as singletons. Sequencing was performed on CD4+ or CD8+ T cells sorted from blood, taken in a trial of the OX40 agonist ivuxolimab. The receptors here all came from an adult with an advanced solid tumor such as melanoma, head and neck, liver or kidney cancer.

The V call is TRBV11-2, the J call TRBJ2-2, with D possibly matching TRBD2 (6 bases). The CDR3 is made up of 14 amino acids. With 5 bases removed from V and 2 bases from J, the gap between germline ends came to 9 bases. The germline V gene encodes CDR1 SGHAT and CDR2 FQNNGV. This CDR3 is CASSTGSNTGELFF. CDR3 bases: TGTGCCAGCAGCACCGGGAGCAACACCGGGGAGCTGTTTTTT.

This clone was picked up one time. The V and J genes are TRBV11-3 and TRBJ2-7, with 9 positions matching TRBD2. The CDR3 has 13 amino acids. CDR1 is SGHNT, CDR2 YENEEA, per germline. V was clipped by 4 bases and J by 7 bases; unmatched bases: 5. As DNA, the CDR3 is TGTGCCAGCAGCTCGGGACTAGCTAAAGAGCAGTACTTC. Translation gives CASSSGLAKEQYF.

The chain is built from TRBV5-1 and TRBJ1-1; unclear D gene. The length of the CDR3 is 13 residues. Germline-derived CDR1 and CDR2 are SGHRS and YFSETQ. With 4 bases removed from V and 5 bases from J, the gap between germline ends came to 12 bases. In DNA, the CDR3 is TGCGCCAGCAGCGGCGGGTGGGGTACTGAAGCTTTCTTT. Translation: CASSGGWGTEAFF. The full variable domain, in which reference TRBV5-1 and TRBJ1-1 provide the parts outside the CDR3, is KAGVTQTPRYLIKTRGQQVTLSCSPISGHRSVSWYQQTPGQGLQFLFEYFSETQRNKGNFPGRFSGRQFSNSRSEMNVSTLELGDSALYLCASSGGWGTEAFFGQGTRLTVV.

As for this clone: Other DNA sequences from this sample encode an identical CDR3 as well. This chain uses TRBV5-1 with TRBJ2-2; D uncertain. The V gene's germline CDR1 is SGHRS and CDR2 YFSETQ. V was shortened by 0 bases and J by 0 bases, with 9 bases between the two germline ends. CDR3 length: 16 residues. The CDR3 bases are TGCGCCAGCAGCTTGGCCCTGGCGGCGAACACCGGGGAGCTGTTTTTT. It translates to CASSLALAANTGELFF.

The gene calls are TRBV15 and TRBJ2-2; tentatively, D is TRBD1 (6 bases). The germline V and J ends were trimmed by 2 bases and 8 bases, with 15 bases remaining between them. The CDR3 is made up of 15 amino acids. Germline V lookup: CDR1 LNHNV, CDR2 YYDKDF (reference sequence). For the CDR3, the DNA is TGTGCCACCAGCAGACCACAGGGTTTTTCGGGGGAGCTGTTTTTT. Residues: CATSRPQGFSGELFF.

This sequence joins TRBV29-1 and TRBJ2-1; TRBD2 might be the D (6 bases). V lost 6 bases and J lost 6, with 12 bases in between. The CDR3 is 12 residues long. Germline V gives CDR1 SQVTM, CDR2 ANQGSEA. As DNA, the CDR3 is TGCAGCGTGTCTCCGGGAGCCAATGAGCAGTTCTTC. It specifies CSVSPGANEQFF.

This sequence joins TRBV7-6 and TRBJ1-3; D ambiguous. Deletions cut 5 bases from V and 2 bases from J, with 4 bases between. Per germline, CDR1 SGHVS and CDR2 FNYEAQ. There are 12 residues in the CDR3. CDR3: CASSNPGNTIYF. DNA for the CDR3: TGTGCCAGCAGCAACCCTGGAAACACCATATATTTT.

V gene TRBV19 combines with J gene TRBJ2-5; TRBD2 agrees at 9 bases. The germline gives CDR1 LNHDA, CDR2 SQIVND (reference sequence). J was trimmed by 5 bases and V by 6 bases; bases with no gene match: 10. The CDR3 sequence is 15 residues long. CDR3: CASSPTSGRWETQYF. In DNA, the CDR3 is TGTGCCAGTAGCCCGACTAGCGGCAGATGGGAGACCCAGTACTTC.